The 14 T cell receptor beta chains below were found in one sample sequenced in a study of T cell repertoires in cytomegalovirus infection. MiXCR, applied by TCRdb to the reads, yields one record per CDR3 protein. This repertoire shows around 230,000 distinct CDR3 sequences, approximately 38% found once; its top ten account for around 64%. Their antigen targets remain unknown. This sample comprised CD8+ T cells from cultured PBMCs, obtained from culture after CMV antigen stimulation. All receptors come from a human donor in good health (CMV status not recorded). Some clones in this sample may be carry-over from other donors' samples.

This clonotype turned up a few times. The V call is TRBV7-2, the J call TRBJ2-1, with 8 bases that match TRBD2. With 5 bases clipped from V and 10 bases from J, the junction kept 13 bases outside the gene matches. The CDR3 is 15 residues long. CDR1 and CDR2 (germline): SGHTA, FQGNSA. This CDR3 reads CASSLSDIAGWEQFF. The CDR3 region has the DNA TGTGCCAGCAGCCTTTCGGATATAGCGGGGTGGGAGCAGTTCTTC.

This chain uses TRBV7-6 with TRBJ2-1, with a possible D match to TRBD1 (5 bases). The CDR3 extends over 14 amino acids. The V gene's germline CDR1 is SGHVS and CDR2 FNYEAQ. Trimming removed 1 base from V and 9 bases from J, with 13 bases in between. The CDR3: CASSLGGARIEQFF. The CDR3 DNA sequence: TGTGCCAGCAGCTTAGGGGGCGCGAGGATTGAGCAGTTCTTC.

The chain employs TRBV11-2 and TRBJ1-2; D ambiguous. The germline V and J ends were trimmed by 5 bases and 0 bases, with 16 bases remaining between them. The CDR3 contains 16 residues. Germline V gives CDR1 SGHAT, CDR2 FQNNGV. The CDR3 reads CASSPWAPHSNYGYTF. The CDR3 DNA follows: TGTGCCAGCAGCCCATGGGCGCCCCACTCTAACTATGGCTACACCTTC.

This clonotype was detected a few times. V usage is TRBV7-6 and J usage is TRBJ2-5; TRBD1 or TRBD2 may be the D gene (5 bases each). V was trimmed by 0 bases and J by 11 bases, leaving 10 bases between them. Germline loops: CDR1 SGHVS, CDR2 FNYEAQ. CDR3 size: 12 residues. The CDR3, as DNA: TGTGCCAGCAGCTTAGCCCGGGACCGACAGTACTTC. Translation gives CASSLARDRQYF.

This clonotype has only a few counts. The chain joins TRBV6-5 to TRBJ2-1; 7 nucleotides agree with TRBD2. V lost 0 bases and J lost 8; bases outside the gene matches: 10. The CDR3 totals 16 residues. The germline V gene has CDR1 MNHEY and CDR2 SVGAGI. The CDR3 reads CASSYSVAGASDEQFF. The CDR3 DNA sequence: TGTGCCAGCAGTTACTCAGTTGCGGGAGCTAGCGATGAGCAGTTCTTC.

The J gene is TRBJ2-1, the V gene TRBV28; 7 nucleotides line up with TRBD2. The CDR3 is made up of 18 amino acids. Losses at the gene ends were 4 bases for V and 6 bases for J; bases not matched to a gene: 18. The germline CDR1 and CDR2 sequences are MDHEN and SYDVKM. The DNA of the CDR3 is TGTGCCAGCAGTTCGGTGGATGGTTGGGGAGGGCCAAGCAATGAGCAGTTCTTC. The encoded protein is CASSSVDGWGGPSNEQFF.

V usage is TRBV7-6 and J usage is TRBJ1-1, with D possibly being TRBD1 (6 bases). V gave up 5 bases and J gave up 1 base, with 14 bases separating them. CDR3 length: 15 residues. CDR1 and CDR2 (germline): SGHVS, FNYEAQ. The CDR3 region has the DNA TGTGCCAGCAGCCCAGTTTCGGGACAGAACACTGAAGCTTTCTTT. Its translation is CASSPVSGQNTEAFF.

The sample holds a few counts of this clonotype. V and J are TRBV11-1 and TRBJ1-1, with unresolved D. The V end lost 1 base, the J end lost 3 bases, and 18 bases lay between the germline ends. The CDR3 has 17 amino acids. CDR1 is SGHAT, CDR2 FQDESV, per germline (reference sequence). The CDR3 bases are TGTGCCAGCAGCTTAGAGGCAGGATGGAGCTGGGACACTGAAGCTTTCTTT. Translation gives CASSLEAGWSWDTEAFF.

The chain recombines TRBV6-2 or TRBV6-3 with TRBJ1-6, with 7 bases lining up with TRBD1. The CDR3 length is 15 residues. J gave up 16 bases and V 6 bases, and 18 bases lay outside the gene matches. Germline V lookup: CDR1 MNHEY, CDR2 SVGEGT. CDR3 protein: CASSLNRGPKTPLHF. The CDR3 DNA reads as TGTGCCAGCAGCCTCAACAGGGGCCCTAAGACTCCTCTCCACTTT.

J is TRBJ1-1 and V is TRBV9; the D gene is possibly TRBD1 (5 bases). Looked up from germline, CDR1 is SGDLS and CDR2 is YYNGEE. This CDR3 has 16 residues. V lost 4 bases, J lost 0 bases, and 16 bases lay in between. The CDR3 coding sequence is TGTGCCAGCAGCCCCGGAGGAGGGGAGCTGAACACTGAAGCTTTCTTT. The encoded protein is CASSPGGGELNTEAFF.

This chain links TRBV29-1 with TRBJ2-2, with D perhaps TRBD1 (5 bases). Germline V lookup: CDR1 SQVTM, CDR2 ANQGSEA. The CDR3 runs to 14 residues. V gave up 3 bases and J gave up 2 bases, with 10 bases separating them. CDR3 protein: CSVEGQLNTGELFF. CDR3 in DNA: TGCAGCGTTGAGGGGCAGCTAAACACCGGGGAGCTGTTTTTT.

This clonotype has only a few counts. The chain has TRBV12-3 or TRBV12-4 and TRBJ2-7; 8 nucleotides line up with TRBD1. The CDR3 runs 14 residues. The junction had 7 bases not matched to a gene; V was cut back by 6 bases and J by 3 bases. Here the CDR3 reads CASSGQGARYEQYF. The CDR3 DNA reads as TGTGCCAGCAGCGGACAGGGTGCTCGCTACGAGCAGTACTTC.

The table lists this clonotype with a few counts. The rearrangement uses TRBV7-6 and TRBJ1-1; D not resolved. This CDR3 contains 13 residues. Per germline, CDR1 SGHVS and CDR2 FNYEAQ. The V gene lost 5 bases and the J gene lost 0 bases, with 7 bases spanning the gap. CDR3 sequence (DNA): TGTGCCAGCAGCCCAGAACTGAACACTGAAGCTTTCTTT. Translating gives CASSPELNTEAFF.

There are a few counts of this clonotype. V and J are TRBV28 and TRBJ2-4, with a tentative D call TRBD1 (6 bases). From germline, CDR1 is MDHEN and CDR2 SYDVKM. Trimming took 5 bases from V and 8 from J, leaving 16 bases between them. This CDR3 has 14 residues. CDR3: CASSLLQGNDIQYF. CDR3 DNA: TGTGCCAGCAGTCTCTTACAGGGTAATGACATTCAGTACTTC.